Each of the 30 T cell receptor beta chains below was sequenced from the same sample in a study of blood T cell repertoires in COVID-19. Generated by immunoSEQ multiplex PCR, the TCRdb table keeps only in-frame clones and is missing some. The table lists approximately 220,000 clones, 80% to 90% of them singletons. Sequenced sample: PBMCs or T cells enriched from blood (not recorded which). The receptor set was obtained from a woman in her thirties or forties with acute COVID-19.

The DNA for the CDR3 is TGTGCCAGCAGCCTAATGGGGGCCTCGGGCAAACTGTTTTTT. Translating it yields CASSLMGASGKLFF. This rearrangement joins TRBV14 to TRBJ1-4; maybe TRBD1 (6 bases). From germline, CDR1 is SGHDN and CDR2 FVKESK. The germline V and J ends were trimmed by 4 bases and 11 bases, with 17 bases remaining between them. This CDR3 has 14 residues.

The chain links TRBV19 to TRBJ2-3; tentative D call: TRBD2 (6 bases). CDR3 size: 14 residues. Germline V gene sequence: CDR1 LNHDA, CDR2 SQIVND (reference sequence). V was shortened by 3 bases and J by 4 bases, with 11 bases between the two germline ends. CDR3 sequence reads: CASSMGGISDTQYF. CDR3 sequence (DNA): TGTGCCAGTAGTATGGGGGGTATCTCAGATACGCAGTATTTT.

The rearrangement joins TRBV4-1 to TRBJ2-5; TRBD2 aligns across 7 bases. CDR3 length: 15 amino acids. V dropped 3 bases and J dropped 5; count of bases not matched to a gene: 9. The germline V gene has CDR1 MGHRA and CDR2 YSYEKL. The CDR3 protein is CASSHYDGEGETQYF. The CDR3 nucleotides are TGCGCCAGCAGCCACTACGACGGGGAGGGGGAGACCCAGTACTTC.

V usage is TRBV12-3 or TRBV12-4 and J usage is TRBJ1-1; D is uncertain. The CDR3 length is 11 residues. V was pared by 3 bases and J by 11 bases, with 10 bases between. CDR3 amino acids: CASSFGRWAFF. The CDR3 DNA reads TGTGCCAGCAGTTTTGGCCGATGGGCTTTCTTT.

The V call is TRBV28, the J call TRBJ2-2; 7 nucleotides match TRBD2. The germline V gene encodes CDR1 MDHEN and CDR2 SYDVKM. J lost 3 bases, V lost 8 bases, and 6 bases had no gene match. The CDR3 loop spans 14 amino acids. The CDR3 is CASLSAGDTGELFF. DNA of the CDR3: TGTGCCAGCCTAAGTGCGGGAGACACCGGGGAGCTGTTTTTT.

V is TRBV6-4 and J is TRBJ2-2; D is unclear. Germline lookup yields CDR1 MRHNA and CDR2 SNTAGT. This CDR3 is 13 amino acids long. Trimming cost V 5 bases and J 7 bases, with 11 bases left between them. The CDR3 DNA sequence: TGTGCCAGCAGTCGAACGGAGAGCGGGGAGCTGTTTTTT. Its protein product is CASSRTESGELFF.

This chain connects TRBV28 to TRBJ1-3; no reliable D call. CDR3 length: 15 amino acids. Germline-derived CDR1 and CDR2 are MDHEN and SYDVKM. The V and J ends lost 3 bases and 4 bases respectively, with 13 bases between them. CDR3 loop: CASSFLSFVGNTIYF. The DNA for the CDR3 is TGTGCCAGCAGTTTTCTATCTTTCGTCGGAAACACCATATATTTT.

In its sample, this clone was seen once. V usage is TRBV6-1 and J usage is TRBJ1-2; D not certain. Per germline, CDR1 MNHNS and CDR2 SASEGT. The V end lost 3 bases, the J end lost 4 bases, and 15 bases lay between the germline ends. This CDR3 has 15 residues. CDR3 DNA: TGTGCCAGCAGTGACCAATGGAGAGAGATCTATGGCTACACCTTC. This gives the protein CASSDQWREIYGYTF.

The chain joins TRBV7-9 to TRBJ2-1, with no clear D. V was cut by 5 bases and J by 2 bases, with 7 bases left in between. The CDR3 is 13 residues long. The germline V gene encodes CDR1 SEHNR and CDR2 FQNEAQ (reference sequence). The CDR3 DNA sequence: TGTGCCAGCAGCCTTACTACCTACAATGAGCAGTTCTTC. Residues: CASSLTTYNEQFF.

The J gene is TRBJ1-2, the V gene TRBV29-1; the match to TRBD1 covers 10 bases. The J segment lost 7 bases and the V segment lost 3 bases, leaving 14 bases of the junction unmatched. The CDR3 has 16 residues. CDR1 is SQVTM and CDR2 is ANQGSEA in the germline V gene. CDR3 in DNA: TGCAGCGTTGAGGTCCGGGACAGGGGACCTTCTGGTGGCTACACCTTC. Translation gives CSVEVRDRGPSGGYTF.

V is TRBV7-3 and J is TRBJ2-3; 11 bases map to TRBD2. The CDR3 has 23 residues. The germline V gene has CDR1 SGHTA and CDR2 FQGTGA. With V trimmed by 0 bases and J by 5 bases, 25 bases remained unmatched. The CDR3 DNA reads TGTGCCAGCAGCTTAACGCCAGGGATTAGGAGGGGGCTAGCGGGAGGTAGTGGAGATACGCAGTATTTT. It translates to CASSLTPGIRRGLAGGSGDTQYF.

Turning to this clone: Sequence at one end of the junction differs from germline and may be a read error. The chain combines TRBV7-2 with TRBJ1-6; TRBD1 agrees at 9 bases. The germline CDR1 and CDR2 sequences are SGHTA and FQGNSA. The CDR3 contains 12 residues. CDR3 loop: CASSSSDRGLFF. DNA of the CDR3: TGTGCCAGCAGCTCCTCGGACAGGGGCCTATTCTTT. Full variable domain (remainder filled in from reference TRBV7-2 and TRBJ1-6): GAGVSQSPSNKVTEKGKDVELRCDPISGHTALYWYRQSLGQGLEFLIYFQGNSAPDKSGLPSDRFSAERTGGSVSTLTIQRTQQEDSAVYLCASSSSDRGLFFGNGTRLTVT.

A note on this clone: The junction does not match germline at one end; this may be a read error. The V and J genes are TRBV28 and TRBJ1-1; 7 positions agree with TRBD1. The CDR3 has 11 amino acids. Germline assignment: CDR1 MDHEN and CDR2 SYDVKM. CDR3 DNA: TGTGCCAGCAGTCCGGACAGGTTTCAGCTCTTT. Translated: CASSPDRFQLF.

As to this clone: At the DNA level, this CDR3 is encoded by other sequences in the same sample as well. J is TRBJ2-1 and V is TRBV5-1, with D unresolved. The CDR3 runs 15 residues. Trimming cost V 4 bases and J 0 bases, with 11 bases left between them. The V gene's germline CDR1 is SGHRS and CDR2 YFSETQ. The CDR3, as DNA: TGCGCCAGCAGCCCCGGGTGGAGCTCCTACAATGAGCAGTTCTTC. Residues: CASSPGWSSYNEQFF. The whole variable domain, filled in from reference TRBV5-1 and TRBJ2-1, reads KAGVTQTPRYLIKTRGQQVTLSCSPISGHRSVSWYQQTPGQGLQFLFEYFSETQRNKGNFPGRFSGRQFSNSRSEMNVSTLELGDSALYLCASSPGWSSYNEQFFGPGTRLTVL.

The rearrangement joins TRBV24-1 to TRBJ2-5, with TRBD2 identical over 9 bases. The CDR3 loop spans 15 amino acids. The germline gives CDR1 KGHDR, CDR2 SFDVKD. J lost 5 bases, V lost 9 bases, and 12 bases had no gene match. The CDR3 sequence is CATASAYSGSETQYF. For the CDR3, the DNA is TGTGCCACCGCGTCGGCGTATAGCGGGAGTGAGACCCAGTACTTC.

A few counts support this clone. This chain links TRBV5-1 with TRBJ2-1; TRBD2 agrees at 8 bases. The CDR3 covers 15 residues. V shed 3 bases and J 5 bases; nucleotides not matched to a gene: 7. The V gene's germline CDR1 is SGHRS and CDR2 YFSETQ. The CDR3 DNA reads TGCGCCAGCAGCTCAACCGGGACTAGGAACAATGAGCAGTTCTTC. Residues: CASSSTGTRNNEQFF.

The rearrangement uses TRBV18 and TRBJ1-3, with unresolved D. Trimming removed 4 bases at V and 0 bases at J, with 7 bases between. This CDR3 spans 14 amino acids. Germline CDR1 is KGHSH and CDR2 is LQKENI. CDR3 bases: TGTGCCAGCTCACGATCTAACTCTGGAAACACCATATATTTT. Translation: CASSRSNSGNTIYF.

The chain links TRBV28 to TRBJ2-7, with 10 bases that match TRBD1. Trimming removed 5 bases from V and 6 bases from J; junction bases left unmatched: 22. The CDR3 contains 19 residues. The germline V gene encodes CDR1 MDHEN and CDR2 SYDVKM. CDR3 amino acids: CASSLLPGQGIPPLREQYF. CDR3 DNA sequence: TGTGCCAGCAGTCTCCTTCCGGGACAGGGGATTCCCCCTTTACGCGAGCAGTACTTC.

The chain uses TRBV7-3 and TRBJ2-7; maybe TRBD2 (7 bases). The CDR3 is made up of 15 amino acids. Trimming pared 2 bases from V and 3 bases from J, leaving 14 bases between. Germline CDR1 and CDR2: SGHTA and FQGTGA. The DNA for the CDR3 is TGTGCCAGCAGCTTAGATGGGGGGGCCGGCTACGAGCAGTACTTC. This encodes CASSLDGGAGYEQYF.

The chain is built from TRBV7-9 and TRBJ1-2; no reliable D call. Germline V CDR1 and CDR2: SEHNR, FQNEAQ (reference sequence). The CDR3 sequence is 11 residues long. Between the trimmed V and J ends, which lost 5 bases and 6 bases, there was a span of 7 bases. In DNA, the CDR3 is TGTGCCAGCAGCCTCTCAGATGGCTACACCTTC. Its translation is CASSLSDGYTF. The entire variable domain, with the rest obtained from reference TRBV7-9 and TRBJ1-2, is as follows: DTGVSQNPRHKITKRGQNVTFRCDPISEHNRLYWYRQTLGQGPEFLTYFQNEAQLEKSRLLSDRFSAERPKGSFSTLEIQRTEQGDSAMYLCASSLSDGYTFGSGTRLTVV.

This clone was observed a few times. The chain joins TRBV28 to TRBJ2-2; D might be TRBD1 (5 bases). V lost 3 bases and J lost 0, with 14 bases in between. This CDR3 has 17 amino acids. The V gene's germline CDR1 is MDHEN and CDR2 SYDVKM. The CDR3 region is CASSLLVGATNTGELFF. The DNA of the CDR3 is TGTGCCAGCAGTTTGCTCGTTGGGGCAACGAACACCGGGGAGCTGTTTTTT.

The rearrangement joins TRBV4-3 to TRBJ2-1, with D unclear. The CDR3 has 13 residues. V dropped 4 bases and J dropped 7 bases, with 11 bases sitting between them. Germline CDR1 LGHNA, CDR2 YSLEER. This chain's CDR3 is CASSPVLGNEQFF. The CDR3 nucleotides are TGCGCCAGCAGCCCCGTTCTAGGAAATGAGCAGTTCTTC.

This clone was seen only once. This rearrangement joins TRBV7-9 to TRBJ1-1, with D perhaps matching TRBD1 (5 bases). Trimming left V 6 bases short and J 6 bases short, with 14 bases between. This CDR3 is 13 amino acids long. Germline lookup yields CDR1 SEHNR and CDR2 FQNEAQ (reference sequence). The CDR3, as DNA: TGTGCCAGCAGGGCAGGGTTGAAGGCTGAAGCTTTCTTT. Translated, it gives CASRAGLKAEAFF.

The rearrangement uses TRBV28 and TRBJ1-1, with TRBD1 matching over 8 bases. V trimming: 4 bases; J trimming: 7 bases; junction bases outside the gene matches: 5. Germline assignment: CDR1 MDHEN and CDR2 SYDVKM. The CDR3 has 13 amino acids. CDR3 DNA: TGTGCCAGCAGTTCCTTGGACAGGGATGAAGCTTTCTTT. Its translation: CASSSLDRDEAFF. Looking up the rest from reference TRBV28 and TRBJ1-1 gives the full variable domain: DVKVTQSSRYLVKRTGEKVFLECVQDMDHENMFWYRQDPGLGLRLIYFSYDVKMKEKGDIPEGYSVSREKKERFSLILESASTNQTSMYLCASSSLDRDEAFFGQGTRLTVV.

The genes are TRBV5-5 and TRBJ2-3; D remains ambiguous. The length of the CDR3 is 16 residues. The V gene's germline CDR1 is SGHKS and CDR2 YYEKEE (reference sequence). V lost 2 bases and J lost 2, with 15 bases in between. In nucleotides, the CDR3 is TGTGCCAGCAGCTTCTTCGGAGAGATATCCACAGATACGCAGTATTTT. Amino acids: CASSFFGEISTDTQYF.

The chain has TRBV27 and TRBJ2-4; TRBD2 matches at 8 bases. With V trimmed by 6 bases and J by 0 bases, 7 bases remained unmatched. CDR1 MNHEY and CDR2 SMNVEV come from the germline V gene (reference sequence). CDR3 length: 16 residues. The CDR3 loop is CASSPAGALAKNIQYF. The CDR3 DNA is TGTGCCAGCAGCCCAGCGGGAGCTTTAGCCAAAAACATTCAGTACTTC.

This clone has just one count. The chain is built from TRBV9 and TRBJ2-7, with D possibly matching TRBD1 (7 bases). Per germline, CDR1 SGDLS and CDR2 YYNGEE. The ends were cut back, 3 bases at V and 3 bases at J, with 16 bases in the middle. This CDR3 comprises 15 residues. The CDR3 DNA sequence: TGTGCCAGCAGCGGCGGGACAGTCTCTATCTACGAGCAGTACTTC. Its protein is CASSGGTVSIYEQYF.

This chain links TRBV2 with TRBJ1-6; D call uncertain. The CDR3 is made up of 14 amino acids. V was shortened by 6 bases and J by 7 bases, with 13 bases between the two germline ends. Per the germline V gene, CDR1 is SNHLY and CDR2 is FYNNEI. Written as DNA, the CDR3 is TGTGCCAGCAGCGACCCAGGTCCAAATTCACCCCTCCACTTT. It yields the protein CASSDPGPNSPLHF.

V and J are TRBV19 and TRBJ2-1, with 11 nucleotides matching TRBD2. The CDR3 is 17 amino acids. Germline CDR1 reads LNHDA; CDR2 reads SQIVND (reference sequence). The J segment lost 7 bases and the V segment lost 6 bases, leaving 14 bases of the junction unmatched. This CDR3 is CASSLILAGGPGNEQFF. In DNA, the CDR3 is TGTGCCAGTAGCCTTATCTTAGCGGGAGGGCCGGGGAATGAGCAGTTCTTC. Using reference TRBV19 and TRBJ2-1 for the parts outside the CDR3, the full variable domain is DGGITQSPKYLFRKEGQNVTLSCEQNLNHDAMYWYRQDPGQGLRLIYYSQIVNDFQKGDIAEGYSVSREKKESFPLTVTSAQKNPTAFYLCASSLILAGGPGNEQFFGPGTRLTVL.

The chain has TRBV4-1 and TRBJ2-5; D call uncertain. The CDR3 is 13 amino acids. Deletions cut 1 base from V and 1 base from J, with 4 bases between. The germline gives CDR1 MGHRA, CDR2 YSYEKL. CDR3 residues: CASSQALQETQYF. The CDR3 nucleotides are TGCGCCAGCAGCCAAGCCCTCCAAGAGACCCAGTACTTC.